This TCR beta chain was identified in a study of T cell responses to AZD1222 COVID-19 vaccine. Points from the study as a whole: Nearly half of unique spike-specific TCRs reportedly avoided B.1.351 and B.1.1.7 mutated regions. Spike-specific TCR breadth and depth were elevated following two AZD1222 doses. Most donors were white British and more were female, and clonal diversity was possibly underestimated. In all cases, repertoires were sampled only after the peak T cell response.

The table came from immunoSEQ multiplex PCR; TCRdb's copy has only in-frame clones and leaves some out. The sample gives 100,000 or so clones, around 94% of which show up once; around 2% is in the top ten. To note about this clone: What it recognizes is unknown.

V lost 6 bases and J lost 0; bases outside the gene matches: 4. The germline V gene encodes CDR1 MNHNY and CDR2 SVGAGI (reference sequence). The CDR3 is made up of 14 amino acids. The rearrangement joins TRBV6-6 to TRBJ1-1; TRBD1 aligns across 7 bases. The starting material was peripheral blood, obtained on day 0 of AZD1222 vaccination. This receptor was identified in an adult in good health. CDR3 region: CASRRDSMNTEAFF. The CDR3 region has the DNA TGTGCCAGCAGAAGGGACAGTATGAACACTGAAGCTTTCTTT.